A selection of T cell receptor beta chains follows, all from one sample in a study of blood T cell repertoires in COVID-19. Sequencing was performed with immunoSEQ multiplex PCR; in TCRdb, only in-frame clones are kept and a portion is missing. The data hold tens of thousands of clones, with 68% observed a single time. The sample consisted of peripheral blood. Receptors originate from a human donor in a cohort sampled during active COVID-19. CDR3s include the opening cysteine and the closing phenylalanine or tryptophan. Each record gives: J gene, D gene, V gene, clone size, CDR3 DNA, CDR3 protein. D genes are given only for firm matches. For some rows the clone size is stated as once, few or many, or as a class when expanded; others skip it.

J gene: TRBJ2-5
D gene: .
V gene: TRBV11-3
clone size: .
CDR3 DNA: TGTGCCAGCAGCTCAAGGTGGGGGGAAGAGACCCAGTACTTC
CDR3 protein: CASSSRWGEETQYF

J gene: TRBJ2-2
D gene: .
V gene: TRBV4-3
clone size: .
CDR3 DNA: TGCGCCAGCAGCCAAGGAGTTCCAGGGGCGGCCGGGGAGCTGTTTTTT
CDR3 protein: CASSQGVPGAAGELFF

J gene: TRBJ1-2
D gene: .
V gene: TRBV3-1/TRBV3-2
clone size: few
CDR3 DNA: TGTGCCAGCAGCCCTCGGAGGACCAACTATGGCTACACCTTC
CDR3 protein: CASSPRRTNYGYTF

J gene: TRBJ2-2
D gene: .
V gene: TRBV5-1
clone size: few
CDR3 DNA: TGCGCCAGCAGCTTGGATGTCCAGGGCAGCACCGGGGAGCTGTTTTTT
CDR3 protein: CASSLDVQGSTGELFF

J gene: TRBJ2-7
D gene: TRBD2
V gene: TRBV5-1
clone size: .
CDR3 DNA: TGCGCCAGCAGCTCAGGCGCGGGGGGAAACGAGCAGTACTTC
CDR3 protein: CASSSGAGGNEQYF

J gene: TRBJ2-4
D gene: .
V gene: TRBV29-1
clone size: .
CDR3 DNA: TGCAGCGTCATAGCTACGGTAAACATTCAGTACTTC
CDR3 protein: CSVIATVNIQYF

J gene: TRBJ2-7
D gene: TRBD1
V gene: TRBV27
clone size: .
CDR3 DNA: TGTGCCAGCAGTTTGAGACAGGGGGTGGAATACTTC
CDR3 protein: CASSLRQGVEYF

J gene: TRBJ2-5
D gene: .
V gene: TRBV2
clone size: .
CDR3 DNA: TGTGCCAGCAGTGATTTAAACTCCTACAGGAGAGAGACCCAGTACTTC
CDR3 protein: CASSDLNSYRRETQYF

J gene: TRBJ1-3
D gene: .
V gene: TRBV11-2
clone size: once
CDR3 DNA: TGTGCCAGCAGCCTTACCGACGGGGGCTCTGGAAACACCATATATTTT
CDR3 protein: CASSLTDGGSGNTIYF

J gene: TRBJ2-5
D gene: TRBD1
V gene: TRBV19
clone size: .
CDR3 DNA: TGTGCCAGTAGGAGGAAGGGGGCGTCCCAAGAGACCCAGTACTTC
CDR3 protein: CASRRKGASQETQYF

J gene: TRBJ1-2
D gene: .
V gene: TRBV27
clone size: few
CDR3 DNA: TGTGCCAGCAGTTTATCCTCCCTATATGGCTACACCTTC
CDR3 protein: CASSLSSLYGYTF

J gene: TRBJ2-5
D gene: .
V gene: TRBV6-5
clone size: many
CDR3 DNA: TGTGCCAGCAGTTACGGGCCAGGTCATGCGACCCAGTACTTC
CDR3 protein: CASSYGPGHATQYF

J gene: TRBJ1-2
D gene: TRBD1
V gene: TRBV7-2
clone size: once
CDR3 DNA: TGTGCCAGCAGCCGGACAGGGGTAGGCTATGGCTACACCTTC
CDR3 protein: CASSRTGVGYGYTF

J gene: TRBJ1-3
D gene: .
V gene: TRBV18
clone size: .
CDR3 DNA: TGTGCCAGCTCATCTTACTACGGGGACTCTGGAAACACCATATATTTT
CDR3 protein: CASSSYYGDSGNTIYF

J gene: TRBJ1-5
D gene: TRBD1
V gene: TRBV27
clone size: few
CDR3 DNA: TGTGCCAGCAGACCTACCACAGGGGGTAGTCAGCCCCAGCATTTT
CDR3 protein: CASRPTTGGSQPQHF

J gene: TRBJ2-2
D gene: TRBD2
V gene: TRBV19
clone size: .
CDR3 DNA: TGTGCCAGTAGTATAGGGACTAGCGGGAACACCGGGGAGCTGTTTTTT
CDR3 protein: CASSIGTSGNTGELFF

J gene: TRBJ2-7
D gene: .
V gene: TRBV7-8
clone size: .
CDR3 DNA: TGTGCCAGCAGCTTAATAGGGGAAAAACCCTACGAGCAGTACTTC
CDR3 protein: CASSLIGEKPYEQYF

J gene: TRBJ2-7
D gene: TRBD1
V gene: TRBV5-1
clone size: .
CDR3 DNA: TGCGCCAGCAGCCTATCCGGGACAGGGGGCCTCACCTACGAGCAGTACTTC
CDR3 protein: CASSLSGTGGLTYEQYF

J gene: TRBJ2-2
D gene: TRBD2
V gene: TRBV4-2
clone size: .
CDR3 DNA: TGTGCCAGCAGCCAAATCAGCGGGAGGGGGACCGGGGAGCTGTTTTTT
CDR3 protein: CASSQISGRGTGELFF

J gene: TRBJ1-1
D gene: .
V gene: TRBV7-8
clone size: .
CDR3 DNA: TGTGCCAGCAGCTTAGCGCCGCTACGAAGGGGGAGCGCTGAAGCTTTCTTT
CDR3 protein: CASSLAPLRRGSAEAFF

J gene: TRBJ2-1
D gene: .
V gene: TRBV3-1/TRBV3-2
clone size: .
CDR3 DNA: TGTGCCAGCAGCCAAGAGTCTCCGGGAGTTACCAGCTCCTACAATGAGCAGTTCTTC
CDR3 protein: CASSQESPGVTSSYNEQFF

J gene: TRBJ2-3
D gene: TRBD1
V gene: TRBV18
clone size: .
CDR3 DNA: TGTGCCAGCTCACCAGGGACAGACACAGATACGCAGTATTTT
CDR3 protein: CASSPGTDTDTQYF

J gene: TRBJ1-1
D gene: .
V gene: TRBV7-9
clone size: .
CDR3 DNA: TGTGCCAGCAGCTTAAACGGAGACACTGAAGCTTTCTTT
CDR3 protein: CASSLNGDTEAFF

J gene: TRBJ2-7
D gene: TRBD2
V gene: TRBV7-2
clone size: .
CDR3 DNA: TGTGCCAGCAGCTTAGGACTAGCGGGAGTACGCGAGCAGTACTTC
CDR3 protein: CASSLGLAGVREQYF

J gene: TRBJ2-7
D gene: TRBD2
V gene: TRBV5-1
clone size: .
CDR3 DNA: TGCGCCAGCAGCCCCGGGACTAGCGGGTCGATGACCTACGAGCAGTACTTC
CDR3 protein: CASSPGTSGSMTYEQYF

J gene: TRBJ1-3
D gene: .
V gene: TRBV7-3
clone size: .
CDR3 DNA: TGTGATTGGGAGAGGGACTGGAGGCGGTGTGGAAACACCATATATTTT
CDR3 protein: CDWERDWRRCGNTIYF